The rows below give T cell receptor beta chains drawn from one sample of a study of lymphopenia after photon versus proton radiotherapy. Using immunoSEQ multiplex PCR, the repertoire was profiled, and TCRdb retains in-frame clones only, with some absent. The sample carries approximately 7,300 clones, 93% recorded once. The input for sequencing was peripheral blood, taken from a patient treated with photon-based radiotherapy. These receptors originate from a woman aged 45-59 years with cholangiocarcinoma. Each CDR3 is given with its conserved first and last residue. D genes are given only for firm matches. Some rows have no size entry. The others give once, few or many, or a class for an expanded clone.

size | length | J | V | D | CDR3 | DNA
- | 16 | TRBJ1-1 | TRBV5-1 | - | CASSQPDGVLNTEAFF | TGCGCCAGCAGTCAGCCTGACGGGGTGTTGAACACTGAAGCTTTCTTT
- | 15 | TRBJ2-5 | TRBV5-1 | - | CASSLGSLGPQTQYF | TGCGCCAGCAGCTTGGGATCCCTTGGCCCCCAGACCCAGTACTTC
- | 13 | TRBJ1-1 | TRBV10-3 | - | CAISASTNTEAFF | TGTGCCATCAGTGCCTCCACGAACACTGAAGCTTTCTTT
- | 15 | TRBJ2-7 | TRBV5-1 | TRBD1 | CASRLSGQGLNEQYF | TGCGCCAGCAGACTGTCGGGACAGGGGTTGAACGAGCAGTACTTC
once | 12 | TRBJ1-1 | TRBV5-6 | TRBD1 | CASSIWDREAFF | TGTGCCAGCAGCATTTGGGACAGGGAAGCTTTCTTT
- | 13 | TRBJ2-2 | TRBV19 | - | CASSMEGAGELFF | TGTGCCAGTAGTATGGAGGGAGCCGGGGAGCTGTTTTTT
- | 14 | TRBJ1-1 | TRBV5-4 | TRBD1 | CASSSGTGGLEAFF | TGTGCCAGCAGTTCCGGGACAGGGGGTTTAGAAGCTTTCTTT
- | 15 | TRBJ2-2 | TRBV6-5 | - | CASSYWGLNTGELFF | TGTGCCAGCAGTTACTGGGGGTTGAACACCGGGGAGCTGTTTTTT
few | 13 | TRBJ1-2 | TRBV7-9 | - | CASSLSPNYGYTF | TGTGCCAGCAGCTTAAGTCCTAACTATGGCTACACCTTC
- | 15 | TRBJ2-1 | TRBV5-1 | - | CASTNRGGPLDEQFF | TGCGCCAGCACAAACCGTGGGGGGCCGTTGGATGAGCAGTTCTTC
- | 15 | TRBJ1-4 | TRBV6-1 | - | CASSVNTGGNEKLFF | TGTGCCAGCAGTGTTAACACGGGGGGAAATGAAAAACTGTTTTTT
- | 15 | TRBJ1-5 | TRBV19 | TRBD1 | CASEARGPTIQPQHF | TGTGCCAGTGAAGCGAGGGGGCCTACCATACAGCCCCAGCATTTT
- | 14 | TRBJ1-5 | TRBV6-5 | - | CASSYSSGNQPQHF | TGTGCCAGCAGTTACTCGAGTGGGAATCAGCCCCAGCATTTT
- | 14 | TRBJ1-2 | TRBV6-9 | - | CASTSPGQGYGYTF | TGTGCCAGCACTTCCCCGGGTCAGGGCTATGGCTACACCTTC
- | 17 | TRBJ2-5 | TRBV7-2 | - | CASSLVGAGALQETQYF | TGTGCCAGCAGCTTAGTAGGCGCGGGGGCACTCCAAGAGACCCAGTACTTC
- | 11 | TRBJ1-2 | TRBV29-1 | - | CSVGRGGGYTF | TGCAGCGTTGGTCGGGGGGGAGGCTACACCTTC
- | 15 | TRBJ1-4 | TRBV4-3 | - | CASSLRTNPGEKLFF | TGCGCCAGCAGCCTCAGAACCAACCCGGGGGAAAAACTGTTTTTT
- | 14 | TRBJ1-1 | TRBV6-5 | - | CASSPVLGTTEAFF | TGTGCCAGCAGTCCGGTTTTGGGGACCACTGAAGCTTTCTTT
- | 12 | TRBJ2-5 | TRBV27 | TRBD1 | CASKTGGETQYF | TGTGCCAGCAAGACAGGGGGGGAGACCCAGTACTTC
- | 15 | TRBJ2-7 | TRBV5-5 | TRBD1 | CASSLRSQGSYEQYF | TGTGCCAGCAGCTTGAGGTCACAGGGGTCCTACGAGCAGTACTTC
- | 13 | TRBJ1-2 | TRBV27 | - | CASALRENYGYTF | TGTGCCAGCGCCCTCAGGGAGAACTATGGCTACACCTTC
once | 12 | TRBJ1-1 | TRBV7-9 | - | CASSWLNTEAFF | TGTGCCAGCAGCTGGTTAAACACTGAAGCTTTCTTT
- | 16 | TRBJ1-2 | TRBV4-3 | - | CASSQYQVVVDYGYTF | TGCGCCAGCAGCCAATACCAGGTTGTGGTAGACTATGGCTACACCTTC
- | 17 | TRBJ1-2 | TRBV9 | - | CASSVGGGSRDNYGYTF | TGTGCCAGCAGCGTAGGCGGAGGGTCGCGGGATAACTATGGCTACACCTTC
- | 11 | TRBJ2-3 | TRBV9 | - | CASSLTDTQYF | TGTGCCAGCAGCCTTACCGACACGCAGTATTTT
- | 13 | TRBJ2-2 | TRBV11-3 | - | CASSLRDPGELFF | TGTGCCAGCAGTCTCAGGGATCCCGGGGAGCTGTTTTTT
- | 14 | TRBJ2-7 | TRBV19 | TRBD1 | CASSQGQGGNEQYF | TGTGCCAGTAGTCAGGGACAGGGAGGGAACGAGCAGTACTTC
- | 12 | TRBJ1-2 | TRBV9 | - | CASTGANYGYTF | TGTGCCAGCACAGGGGCCAACTATGGCTACACCTTC
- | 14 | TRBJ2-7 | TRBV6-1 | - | CASSGGIPAYEQYF | TGTGCCAGCAGTGGCGGGATTCCCGCCTACGAGCAGTACTTC
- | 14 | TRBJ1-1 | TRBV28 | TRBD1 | CASSSTGLNTEAFF | TGTGCCAGCAGTTCGACAGGGCTCAACACTGAAGCTTTCTTT
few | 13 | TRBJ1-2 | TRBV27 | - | CASSRLGTYGYTF | TGTGCCAGCAGCCGGCTGGGCACCTATGGCTACACCTTC
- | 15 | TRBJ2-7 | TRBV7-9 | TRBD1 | CASSTTGAAEDEQYF | TGTGCCAGCAGCACTACAGGGGCCGCTGAAGACGAGCAGTACTTC
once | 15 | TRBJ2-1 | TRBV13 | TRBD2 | CASSLPTSGEGEQFF | TGTGCCAGCAGCCTTCCGACTAGCGGGGAAGGTGAGCAGTTCTTC
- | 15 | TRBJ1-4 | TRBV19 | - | CASSRSRGRGEKLFF | TGTGCCAGTAGTAGATCGCGGGGGCGCGGTGAAAAACTGTTTTTT
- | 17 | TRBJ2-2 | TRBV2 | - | CASRGPQRGGNTGELFF | TGTGCCAGCAGGGGCCCCCAGAGGGGCGGTAACACCGGGGAGCTGTTTTTT
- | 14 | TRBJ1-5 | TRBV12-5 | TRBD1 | CASGRGHDNQPQHF | TGTGCTAGTGGTAGGGGGCACGACAATCAGCCCCAGCATTTT
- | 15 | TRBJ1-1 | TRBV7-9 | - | CASSLGPSENTEAFF | TGTGCCAGCAGCTTGGGGCCTTCGGAGAACACTGAAGCTTTCTTT
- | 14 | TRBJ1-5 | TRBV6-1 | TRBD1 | CASQWTGGAQPQHF | TGTGCCTCCCAGTGGACAGGGGGCGCCCAGCCCCAGCATTTT
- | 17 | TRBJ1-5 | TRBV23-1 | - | CASSPHTDAQEREPQHF | TGCGCCAGCAGTCCTCACACGGACGCACAGGAGCGAGAACCCCAGCATTTT
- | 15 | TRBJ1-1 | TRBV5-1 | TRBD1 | CASSYLGQGDTEAFF | TGCGCCAGCAGCTACCTGGGACAGGGGGACACTGAAGCTTTCTTT